Shown below are 11 T cell receptor beta chains from a single sample sequenced in a study of preoperative IRX-2 immunotherapy in early breast cancer. Treatment indicated: preoperative locoregional IRX-2 cytokine immunotherapy. Libraries were prepared by immunoSEQ multiplex PCR; TCRdb keeps only in-frame clonotypes and omits some of them. The repertoire has around 88,000 clones, 75% to 90% of them found once; the top ten carry under 2.5%. The specimen was tumor tissue, collected after IRX-2 immunotherapy. These TCRs come from a human donor with breast cancer.

The chain is built from TRBV11-3 and TRBJ2-5; 9 bases map to TRBD2. The germline CDR1 and CDR2 sequences are SGHNT and YENEEA. There are 16 residues in the CDR3. With V trimmed by 1 base and J by 4 bases, 7 bases remained unmatched. The DNA of the CDR3 is TGTGCCAGCAGCTTAGGGCTAGCGGGGTCCCCAGAGACCCAGTACTTC. It encodes CASSLGLAGSPETQYF.

The chain joins TRBV5-1 to TRBJ2-3; no clear D gene. The CDR3 loop spans 16 amino acids. The germline V gene encodes CDR1 SGHRS and CDR2 YFSETQ. Trimming left V 1 base short and J 0 bases short, with 12 bases between. The CDR3 protein is CASSLYGHTSTDTQYF. CDR3 nucleotide sequence: TGCGCCAGCAGCTTGTACGGGCACACTAGCACAGATACGCAGTATTTT.

The chain joins TRBV6-8 to TRBJ2-1, with 13 positions matching TRBD2. The V gene's germline CDR1 is MNHGY and CDR2 SAAAGT. The V segment lost 2 bases and the J segment 5 bases; nucleotides outside the gene matches: 6. The CDR3 is 17 residues long. CDR3 DNA sequence: TGTGCCAGCAGTTACCTCGCACTAGCGGGAGGGGACAATGAGCAGTTCTTC. Protein sequence: CASSYLALAGGDNEQFF.

This clone has just one count. The chain carries TRBV28 and TRBJ1-1; D gene unclear. Germline CDR1 reads MDHEN; CDR2 reads SYDVKM. The V end lost 6 bases, the J end lost 2 bases, and 10 bases lay between the germline ends. The CDR3 is made up of 13 amino acids. Here the CDR3 DNA reads TGTGCCAGCAGCCGTACAAGAAACACTGAAGCTTTCTTT. Encoded protein: CASSRTRNTEAFF.

V usage is TRBV7-1 and J usage is TRBJ1-1; 8 bases map to TRBD1. TRBV7-1 carries the ORF label, with uncertain function. The CDR3 covers 14 residues. Losses at the gene ends were 5 bases for V and 5 bases for J; bases not matched to a gene: 7. The CDR3 is CASSRRQGTTEAFF. The CDR3 nucleotides read TGTGCCAGCAGCCGTAGACAGGGGACTACTGAAGCTTTCTTT.

The chain joins TRBV12-5 to TRBJ2-3, with a weak D call TRBD2 (6 bases). CDR1 is LGHNT and CDR2 is FRNRAP in the germline V gene. The V and J ends lost 5 bases and 2 bases respectively, with 14 bases between them. The CDR3 spans 15 residues. DNA of the CDR3: TGTGCTAGTGGTCTAGATGGAGGGCTCACAGATACGCAGTATTTT. Translating gives CASGLDGGLTDTQYF.

This chain uses TRBV7-8 with TRBJ1-4, with TRBD1 as a possible D gene (5 bases). Between the trimmed V and J ends, which lost 5 bases and 4 bases, there was a span of 14 bases. Germline values: CDR1 SGHVS, CDR2 FQNEAQ. There are 15 residues in the CDR3. CDR3 amino acids: CASSLQGLRNEKLFF. DNA for the CDR3: TGTGCCAGCAGCCTGCAGGGACTCCGTAATGAAAAACTGTTTTTT.

This clone is a singleton in its sample. This sequence joins TRBV18 and TRBJ1-2; TRBD1 aligns across 8 bases. This CDR3 comprises 15 residues. The ends lost 4 bases at V and 1 base at J; junction bases unmatched: 5. Germline values: CDR1 KGHSH, CDR2 LQKENI. Here the CDR3 DNA reads TGTGCCAGCTCACAATCGGGACAGGTTAACTATGGCTACACCTTC. Protein sequence: CASSQSGQVNYGYTF.

The chain joins TRBV28 to TRBJ1-2; TRBD1 is a possible D gene (6 bases). Germline V lookup: CDR1 MDHEN, CDR2 SYDVKM. V was trimmed by 2 bases and J by 4 bases, leaving 14 bases between them. CDR3 length equals 15 residues. The CDR3 DNA reads TGTGCCAGCAGTTTAAGTCGGGGGCGCAGCTATGGCTACACCTTC. The encoded protein is CASSLSRGRSYGYTF.

This clone has a single count. V usage is TRBV6-8 and J usage is TRBJ2-1, with 10 bases lining up with TRBD2. The junction had 10 bases not matched to a gene; V was cut back by 6 bases and J by 5 bases. CDR3 size: 16 residues. Germline V gene data show CDR1 as MNHGY and CDR2 as SAAAGT. This CDR3 reads CASSLSASGGDNEQFF. The CDR3 DNA sequence: TGTGCCAGCAGCCTCTCGGCTAGCGGGGGAGACAATGAGCAGTTCTTC.

On this clone itself: Germline and junction disagree at one end, which may indicate a read error. This chain joins TRBV6-8 and TRBJ2-2; a weak D match, TRBD2 (5 bases). The CDR3 runs to 12 residues. CDR1 and CDR2 (germline): MNHGY, SAAAGT. In DNA, the CDR3 is TGTGCCAGCAGTGACTCGGGAGGGGAGCTGTTTTTT. It translates to CASSDSGGELFF.